Here is one TCR beta chain with its context. Its specificity is unknown. The data were taken from a study of shared clonotypes between healthy human individuals. V lost 1 base to trimming and J lost 7 bases, with 11 bases between them. The germline gives CDR1 MGHDK, CDR2 SYGVNS. The CDR3 length is 14 residues. In the original analysis: Without quality scores, immunoSEQ junctional reads could not be filtered like full-length reads. This table comes from immunoSEQ multiplex PCR, and its TCRdb copy is limited to in-frame clones, with some not included. The DNA gave D and trimming, while V, J and clone size come from that table. The table records approximately 1.9 million clones, roughly 95% of them present only once. CD45RO-negative, CCR7-positively selected cells formed the naive CD8 fraction, excluding terminally differentiated effector memory CD45RA+ cells. Study-level results: Limited genetic and exposure-history diversity came from having few donors. The study found lower generation probabilities in non-shared clonotypes than in those shared by all four donors. The naive CD4 repertoires of a handful of donors were compared, and roughly 5% of clonotypes were shared.

The sequenced sample consisted of naive CD8+ T cells from PBMCs. The receptor was derived from a man between 18 and 35 years old in good health. Some clones in this sample may be carry-over from other donors' samples. The chain carries TRBV25-1 and TRBJ2-1; the D is unclear. The CDR3 DNA reads as TGTGCCAGCAGTGAATTTGCAGTGGTAAATGAGCAGTTCTTC. It is translated as CASSEFAVVNEQFF.